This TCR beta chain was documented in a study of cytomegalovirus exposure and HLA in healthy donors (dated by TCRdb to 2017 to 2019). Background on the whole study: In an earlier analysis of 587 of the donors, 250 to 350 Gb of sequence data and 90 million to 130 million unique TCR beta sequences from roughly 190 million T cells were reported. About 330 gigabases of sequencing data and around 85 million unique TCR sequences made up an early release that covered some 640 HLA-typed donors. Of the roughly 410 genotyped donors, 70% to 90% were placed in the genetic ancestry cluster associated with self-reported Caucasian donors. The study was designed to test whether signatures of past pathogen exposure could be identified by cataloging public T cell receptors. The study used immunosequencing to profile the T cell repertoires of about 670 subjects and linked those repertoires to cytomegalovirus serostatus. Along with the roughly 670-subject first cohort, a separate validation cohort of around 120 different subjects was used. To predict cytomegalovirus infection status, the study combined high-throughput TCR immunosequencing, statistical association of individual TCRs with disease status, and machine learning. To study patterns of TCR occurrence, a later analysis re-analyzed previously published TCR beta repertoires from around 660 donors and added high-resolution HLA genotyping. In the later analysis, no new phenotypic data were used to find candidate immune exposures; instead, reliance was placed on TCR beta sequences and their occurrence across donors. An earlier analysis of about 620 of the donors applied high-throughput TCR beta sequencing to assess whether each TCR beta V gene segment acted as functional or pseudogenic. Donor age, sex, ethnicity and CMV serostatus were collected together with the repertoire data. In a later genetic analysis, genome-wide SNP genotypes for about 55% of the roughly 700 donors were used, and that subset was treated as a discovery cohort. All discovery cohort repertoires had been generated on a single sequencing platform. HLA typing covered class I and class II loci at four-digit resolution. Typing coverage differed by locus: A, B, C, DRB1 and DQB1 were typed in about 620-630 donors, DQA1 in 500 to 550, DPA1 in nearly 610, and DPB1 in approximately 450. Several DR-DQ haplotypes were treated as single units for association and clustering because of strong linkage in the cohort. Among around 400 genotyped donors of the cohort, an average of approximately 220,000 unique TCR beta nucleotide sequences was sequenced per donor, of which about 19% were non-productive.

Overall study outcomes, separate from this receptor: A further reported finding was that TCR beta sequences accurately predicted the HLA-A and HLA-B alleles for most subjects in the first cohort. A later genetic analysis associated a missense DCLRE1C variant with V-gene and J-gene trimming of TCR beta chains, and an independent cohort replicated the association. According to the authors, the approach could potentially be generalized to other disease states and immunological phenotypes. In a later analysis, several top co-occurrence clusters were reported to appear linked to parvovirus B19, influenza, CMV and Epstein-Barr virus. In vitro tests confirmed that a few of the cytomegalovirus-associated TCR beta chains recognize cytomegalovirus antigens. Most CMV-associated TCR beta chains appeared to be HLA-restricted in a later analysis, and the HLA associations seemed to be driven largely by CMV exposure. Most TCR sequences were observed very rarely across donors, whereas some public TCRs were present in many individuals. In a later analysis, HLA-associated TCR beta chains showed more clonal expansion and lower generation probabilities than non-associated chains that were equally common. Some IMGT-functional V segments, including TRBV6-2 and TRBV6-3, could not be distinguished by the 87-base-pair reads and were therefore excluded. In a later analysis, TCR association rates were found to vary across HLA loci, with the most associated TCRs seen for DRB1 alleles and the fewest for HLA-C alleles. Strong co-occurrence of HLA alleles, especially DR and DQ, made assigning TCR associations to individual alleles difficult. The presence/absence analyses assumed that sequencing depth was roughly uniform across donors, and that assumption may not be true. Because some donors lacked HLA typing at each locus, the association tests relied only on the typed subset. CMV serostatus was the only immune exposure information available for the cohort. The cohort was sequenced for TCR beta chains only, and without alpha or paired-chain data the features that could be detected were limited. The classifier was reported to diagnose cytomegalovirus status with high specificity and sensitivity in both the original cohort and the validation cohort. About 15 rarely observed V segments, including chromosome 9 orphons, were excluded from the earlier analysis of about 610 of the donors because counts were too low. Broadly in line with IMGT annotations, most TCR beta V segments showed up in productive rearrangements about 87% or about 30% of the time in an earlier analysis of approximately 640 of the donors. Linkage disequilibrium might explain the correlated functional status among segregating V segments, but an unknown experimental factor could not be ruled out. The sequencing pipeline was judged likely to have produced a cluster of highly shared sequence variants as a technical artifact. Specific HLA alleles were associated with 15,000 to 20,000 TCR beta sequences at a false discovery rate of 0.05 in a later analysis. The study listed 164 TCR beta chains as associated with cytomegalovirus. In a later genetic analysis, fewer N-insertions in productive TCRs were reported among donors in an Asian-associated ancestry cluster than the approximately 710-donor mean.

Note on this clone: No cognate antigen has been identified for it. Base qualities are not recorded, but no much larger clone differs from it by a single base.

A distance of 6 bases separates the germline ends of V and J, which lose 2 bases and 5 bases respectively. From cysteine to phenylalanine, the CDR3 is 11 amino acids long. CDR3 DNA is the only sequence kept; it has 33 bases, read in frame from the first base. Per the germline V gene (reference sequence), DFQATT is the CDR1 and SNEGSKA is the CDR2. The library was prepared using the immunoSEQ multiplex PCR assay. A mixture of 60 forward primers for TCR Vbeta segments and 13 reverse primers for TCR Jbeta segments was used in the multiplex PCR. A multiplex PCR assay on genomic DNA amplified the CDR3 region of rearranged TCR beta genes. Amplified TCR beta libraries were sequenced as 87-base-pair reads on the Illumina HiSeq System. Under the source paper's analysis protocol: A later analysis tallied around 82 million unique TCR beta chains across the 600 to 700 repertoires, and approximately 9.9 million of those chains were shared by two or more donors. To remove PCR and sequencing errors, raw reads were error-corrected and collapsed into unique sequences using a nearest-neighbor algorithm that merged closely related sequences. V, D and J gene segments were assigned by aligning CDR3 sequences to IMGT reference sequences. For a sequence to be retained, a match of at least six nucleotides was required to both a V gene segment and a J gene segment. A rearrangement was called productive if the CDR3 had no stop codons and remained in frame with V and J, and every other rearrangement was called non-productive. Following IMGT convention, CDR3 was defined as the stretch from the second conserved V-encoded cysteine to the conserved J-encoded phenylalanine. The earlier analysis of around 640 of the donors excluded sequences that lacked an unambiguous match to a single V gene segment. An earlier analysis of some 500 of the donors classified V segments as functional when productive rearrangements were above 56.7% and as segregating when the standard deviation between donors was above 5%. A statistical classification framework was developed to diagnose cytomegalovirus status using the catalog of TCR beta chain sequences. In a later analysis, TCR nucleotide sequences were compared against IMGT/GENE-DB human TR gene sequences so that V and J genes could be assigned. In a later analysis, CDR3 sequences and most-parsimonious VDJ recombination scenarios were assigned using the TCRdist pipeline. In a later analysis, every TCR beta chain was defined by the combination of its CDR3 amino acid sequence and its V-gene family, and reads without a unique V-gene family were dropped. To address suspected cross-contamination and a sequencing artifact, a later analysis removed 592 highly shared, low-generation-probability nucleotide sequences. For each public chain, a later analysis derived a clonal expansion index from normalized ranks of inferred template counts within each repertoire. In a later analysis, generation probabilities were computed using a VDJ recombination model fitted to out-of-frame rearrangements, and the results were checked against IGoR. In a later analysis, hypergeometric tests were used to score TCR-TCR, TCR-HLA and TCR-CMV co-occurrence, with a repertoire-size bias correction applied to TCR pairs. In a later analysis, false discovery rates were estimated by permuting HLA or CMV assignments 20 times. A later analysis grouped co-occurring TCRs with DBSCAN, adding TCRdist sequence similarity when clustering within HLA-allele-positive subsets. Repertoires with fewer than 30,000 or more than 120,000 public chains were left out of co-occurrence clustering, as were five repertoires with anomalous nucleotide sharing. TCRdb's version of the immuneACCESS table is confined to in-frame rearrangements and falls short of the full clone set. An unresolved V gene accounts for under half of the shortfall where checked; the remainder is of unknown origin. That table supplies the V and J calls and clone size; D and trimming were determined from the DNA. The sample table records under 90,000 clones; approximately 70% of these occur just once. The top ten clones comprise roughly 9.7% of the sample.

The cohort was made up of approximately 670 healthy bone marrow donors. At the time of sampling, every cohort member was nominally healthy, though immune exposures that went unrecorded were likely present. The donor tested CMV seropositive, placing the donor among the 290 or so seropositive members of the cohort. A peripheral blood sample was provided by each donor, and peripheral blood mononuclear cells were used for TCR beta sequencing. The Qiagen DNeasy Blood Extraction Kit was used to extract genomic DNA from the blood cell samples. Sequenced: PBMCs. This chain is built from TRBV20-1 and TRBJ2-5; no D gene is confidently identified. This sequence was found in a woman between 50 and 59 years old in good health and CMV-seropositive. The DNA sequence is TGCAGTGCTAGAATCGTGGAGACCCAGTACTTC. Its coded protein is CSARIVETQYF.